Listed below are T cell receptor beta chains from one sample, sequenced in a study of blood T cell repertoires in COVID-19. Repertoires were generated with immunoSEQ multiplex PCR, while TCRdb's copy carries only in-frame clones and drops some. The data hold about 220,000 clones, with 70% to 90% observed a single time. The sample comprised peripheral blood. The source is a human donor in a cohort sampled during active COVID-19. Each CDR3 is given with its conserved first and last residue. The order of the fields is CDR3 length, clone size, D gene, J gene, V gene, CDR3 protein, CDR3 DNA. The D gene is left open where the match is weak. A clone size is listed for some rows: how often the clone was seen (once, few, many), or a class if it is expanded.

14	few	.	TRBJ1-5	TRBV28	CASSLSRATQPQHF	TGTGCCAGCAGTTTAAGCAGGGCGACTCAGCCCCAGCATTTT
13	.	TRBD2	TRBJ2-1	TRBV24-1	CATSDVGGDEQFF	TGTGCCACCAGTGACGTGGGAGGGGATGAGCAGTTCTTC
14	few	.	TRBJ2-2	TRBV19	CASSNPGDTGELFF	TGTGCCAGTAGTAATCCAGGGGATACCGGGGAGCTGTTTTTT
19	.	.	TRBJ2-1	TRBV14	CASSHPGGIRAGSYNEQFF	TGTGCCAGCAGCCACCCCGGAGGGATTAGGGCCGGGTCCTACAATGAGCAGTTCTTC
14	.	.	TRBJ2-2	TRBV5-5	CASSLEGVSGELFF	TGTGCCAGCAGCTTGGAAGGAGTGAGCGGGGAGCTGTTTTTT
17	.	.	TRBJ1-4	TRBV9	CASSLSTGLTTNEKLFF	TGTGCCAGCAGCCTCTCGACAGGTCTCACAACTAATGAAAAACTGTTTTTT
13	.	.	TRBJ2-3	TRBV6-5	CASSLSGTDTQYF	TGTGCCAGCAGTTTGTCAGGGACAGATACGCAGTATTTT
15	.	.	TRBJ1-4	TRBV6-5	CASRHVRGNNEKLFF	TGTGCCAGCAGACACGTCAGGGGCAATAATGAAAAACTGTTTTTT
16	.	TRBD2	TRBJ2-7	TRBV5-4	CASSRPSGAGDYEQYF	TGTGCCAGCAGCCGCCCGAGCGGAGCGGGAGACTACGAGCAGTACTTC
12	.	.	TRBJ1-5	TRBV19	CASSTVSQPQHF	TGTGCCAGTAGCACAGTGAGCCAGCCCCAGCATTTT
12	.	.	TRBJ2-1	TRBV3-1/TRBV3-2	CASSQKPGEQFF	TGTGCCAGCAGCCAAAAACCCGGTGAGCAGTTCTTC
12	.	.	TRBJ2-5	TRBV4-3	CASSQDLVTQYF	TGCGCCAGCAGCCAAGATCTGGTAACACAGTACTTC
15	.	TRBD2	TRBJ2-1	TRBV28	CASNRLAGERNEQFF	TGTGCCAGCAACAGACTAGCGGGAGAGCGGAATGAGCAGTTCTTC
15	.	.	TRBJ2-4	TRBV18	CASSPQGIDKNIQYF	TGTGCCAGCTCACCACAGGGGATAGACAAAAACATTCAGTACTTC
16	.	.	TRBJ2-7	TRBV7-8	CASSLGGWGLFGEQYF	TGTGCCAGCAGCTTAGGGGGATGGGGGCTATTTGGGGAGCAGTACTTC
14	.	.	TRBJ2-5	TRBV7-2	CASSFEGAAGTQYF	TGTGCCAGCAGCTTTGAAGGTGCGGCGGGGACCCAGTACTTC
15	.	TRBD1	TRBJ1-2	TRBV6-5	CASSLAGQRPRGYTF	TGTGCCAGCAGTTTGGCGGGACAGAGACCTCGTGGCTACACCTTC
14	.	TRBD1	TRBJ2-1	TRBV28	CASNRQGSYNEQFF	TGTGCCAGCAACCGACAGGGCTCCTACAATGAGCAGTTCTTC
16	.	.	TRBJ2-3	TRBV5-4	CASSLGRAGREDTQYF	TGTGCCAGCAGCTTGGGGCGAGCGGGCCGCGAGGATACGCAGTATTTT
17	.	.	TRBJ2-7	TRBV30	CAWSVLAAQTHNYEQYF	TGTGCCTGGAGTGTACTAGCCGCACAGACCCACAATTACGAGCAGTACTTC
17	.	TRBD2	TRBJ2-7	TRBV18	CASSWEFFREGGDEQYF	TGTGCCAGCTCATGGGAGTTCTTTAGAGAGGGAGGGGACGAGCAGTACTTC
15	.	TRBD2	TRBJ2-1	TRBV10-3	CGTHESLAGRDEQFF	TGTGGGACGCATGAGAGCCTAGCGGGAAGGGATGAGCAGTTCTTC
15	.	TRBD1	TRBJ2-5	TRBV28	CASRGQGEHQETQYF	TGTGCCAGCAGGGGACAGGGGGAACATCAAGAGACCCAGTACTTC
15	.	.	TRBJ2-3	TRBV24-1	CATSDGAGATDTQYF	TGTGCCACCAGTGATGGGGCAGGGGCAACAGATACGCAGTATTTT
14	once	.	TRBJ2-7	TRBV5-1	CASKSTVDLYEQYF	TGCGCCAGCAAATCTACCGTTGACTTATACGAGCAGTACTTC
16	.	TRBD1	TRBJ2-2	TRBV2	CASNSGTTGGPGELFF	TGTGCCAGCAATTCGGGGACGACAGGGGGTCCCGGGGAGCTGTTTTTT
12	.	.	TRBJ1-1	TRBV25-1	CASSEGHTEAFF	TGTGCCAGCAGTGAAGGCCACACTGAAGCTTTCTTT
14	.	TRBD1	TRBJ2-7	TRBV5-1	CASRRTGESHEQYF	TGCGCCAGCAGAAGGACAGGGGAATCCCACGAGCAGTACTTC
17	.	TRBD2	TRBJ2-2	TRBV12-5	CASGLGGLAGRTGELFF	TGTGCTAGTGGTTTGGGGGGACTAGCGGGTAGGACCGGGGAGCTGTTTTTT
14	.	.	TRBJ1-2	TRBV6-1	CARRDGGGGNGYTF	TGTGCCCGCCGTGACGGGGGGGGCGGGAATGGCTACACCTTC
15	.	.	TRBJ1-1	TRBV28	CASTLPRGTNTEAFF	TGTGCCAGCACCTTGCCAAGGGGGACCAACACTGAAGCTTTCTTT
16	.	.	TRBJ2-2	TRBV5-4	CASSSWTAFNTGELFF	TGTGCCAGCAGCTCCTGGACAGCTTTTAACACCGGGGAGCTGTTTTTT
16	few	.	TRBJ1-6	TRBV27	CASSHRGNSYNSPLHF	TGTGCCAGCAGTCACAGAGGGAACTCCTATAATTCACCCCTCCACTTT
14	.	.	TRBJ2-3	TRBV5-1	CASSLDGSVHTQYF	TGCGCCAGCAGCTTGGATGGTAGCGTCCATACGCAGTATTTT
14	.	TRBD1	TRBJ1-2	TRBV27	CASSLSWTGGGYTF	TGTGCCAGCAGTTTATCGTGGACAGGGGGTGGCTACACCTTC
15	few	.	TRBJ2-7	TRBV6-2/TRBV6-3	CASSYWSGQTYEQYF	TGTGCCAGCAGCTACTGGAGCGGACAGACCTACGAGCAGTACTTC
14	many	TRBD1	TRBJ1-6	TRBV6-5	CASRPEGAGSPLHF	TGTGCCAGCAGGCCCGAGGGGGCAGGGTCACCCCTCCACTTT
13	.	.	TRBJ2-3	TRBV6-2/TRBV6-3	CASSHQVADTQYF	TGTGCCAGCAGCCACCAGGTTGCAGATACGCAGTATTTT
14	.	.	TRBJ1-1	TRBV7-2	CASSSSGIWTEAFF	TGTGCCAGCAGCTCGTCAGGGATTTGGACTGAAGCTTTCTTT
18	.	TRBD2	TRBJ2-1	TRBV5-1	CASSLMAEGTSGYNEQFF	TGCGCCAGCAGCTTGATGGCCGAGGGGACTAGCGGATACAATGAGCAGTTCTTC
16	once	TRBD1	TRBJ1-5	TRBV6-5	CASSSAGTGGNQPQHF	TGTGCCAGCAGTTCGGCCGGGACAGGGGGGAATCAGCCCCAGCATTTT
14	.	.	TRBJ2-7	TRBV10-2	CASTKMTGRHEQYF	TGCGCCAGCACCAAGATGACAGGGAGGCACGAGCAGTACTTC
12	few	.	TRBJ2-3	TRBV13	CASSHRRGSQYF	TGTGCCAGCAGCCACAGGAGGGGATCGCAGTATTTT
15	many	TRBD2	TRBJ2-7	TRBV7-8	CASSLGVAGASEQYF	TGTGCCAGCAGCTTAGGGGTAGCGGGAGCATCCGAGCAGTACTTC
15	once	TRBD1	TRBJ1-1	TRBV6-5	CASSWTGTMNTEAFF	TGTGCCAGCAGCTGGACAGGAACCATGAACACTGAAGCTTTCTTT
15	.	.	TRBJ2-1	TRBV19	CASSQLRSSVNEQFF	TGTGCCAGTAGTCAATTACGCTCCAGCGTCAATGAGCAGTTCTTC
15	.	.	TRBJ1-1	TRBV18	CASSPFGPRNTEAFF	TGTGCCAGCTCACCCTTTGGCCCAAGGAACACTGAAGCTTTCTTT
15	.	.	TRBJ1-5	TRBV4-1	CASSPSGGVNQPQHF	TGCGCCAGCAGCCCCTCGGGAGGGGTAAATCAGCCCCAGCATTTT